This TCR beta chain was sequenced during a study of blood T cell repertoires in COVID-19. Using immunoSEQ multiplex PCR, the repertoire was profiled, and TCRdb retains in-frame clones only, with some absent. The data contain a few hundred thousand clones, more than 80% of them seen just once; the ten biggest clones take up 3%. The CDR3 has 14 residues. Per the germline V gene, CDR1 is SGHTA and CDR2 is FQGNSA. With 2 bases clipped from V and 6 bases from J, the junction kept 4 bases outside the gene matches. This clonotype was obtained from a woman aged 30 to 39 with COVID-19, enrolled during active disease. The V call is TRBV7-2, the J call TRBJ2-1; 7 bases are shared with TRBD2. The sequenced material came from peripheral blood. CDR3 coding DNA: TGTGCCAGCAGCTTATGGGACTATCCCAATGAGCAGTTCTTC. Translated: CASSLWDYPNEQFF.